This T cell receptor beta chain appears in the sequencing data of a study of CD8+ T cells in alopecia areata. Study information: Patients in the treated group were given tofacitinib by mouth, 5 to 10 mg twice a day. Whole-study findings and limits: Compared with mice, patients displayed less clear TCR sharing, possibly for HLA-related reasons. In scalp samples, resident alphabeta T cells of normal skin are also sequenced.

As the sequencing template, cDNA was produced by extracting RNA and reverse transcribing it. Some clones are missing from TCRdb's copy, which holds only in-frame ones; the method was immunoSEQ multiplex PCR. The sample has about 190,000 clones, around 64% seen once; the top ten hold about 1.3%. Treatment: oral pan-JAK inhibitor, 5-10 mg twice daily. The germline V gene encodes CDR1 SNHLY and CDR2 FYNNEI. V was shortened by 7 bases and J by 6 bases, with 13 bases between the two germline ends. CDR3 size: 13 residues. As for this clone: No antigen is known for it.

This receptor was identified in a human donor with alopecia areata. Source: CD4+ T cells sorted from blood, taken between weeks 47 and 50, from a patient treated with tofacitinib. The rearrangement joins TRBV2 to TRBJ2-1; D remains unclear. The CDR3 nucleotides are TGTGCCAGCATTCCCGGCGTGCCCAATGAGCAGTTCTTC. Amino acid sequence: CASIPGVPNEQFF.